This is a list of T cell receptor beta chains from one sample in a study of T cells in Graves' hyperthyroidism and ophthalmopathy. A single record per CDR3 protein comes from TCRdb applying MiXCR to the multiplex PCR reads. Seen here are fewer than 110,000 distinct CDR3 sequences, 15% to 20% observed once, and the top ten hold less than 50%. Source material: blood. These receptors were taken from a woman in her forties or fifties with Graves' hyperthyroidism. CDR3s include the opening cysteine and the closing phenylalanine or tryptophan. The order of the fields is clone size, D gene, V gene, J gene, CDR3 protein, CDR3 DNA. D genes are given only for firm matches. The listing skips clone size in some rows; elsewhere it reads once, few, many or a size class.

many	-	TRBV27	TRBJ2-5	CASSFVGREETQYF	TGTGCCAGCAGTTTCGTCGGCAGGGAAGAGACCCAGTACTTC
few	-	TRBV5-1	TRBJ2-3	CASSPGVSTDTQYF	TGCGCCAGCAGTCCTGGGGTTAGCACAGATACGCAGTATTTT
-	TRBD2	TRBV3-1	TRBJ2-1	CASSQGGLAGGFEQFF	TGTGCCAGCAGCCAAGGGGGGCTAGCGGGAGGGTTCGAGCAGTTCTTC
-	TRBD2	TRBV6-5	TRBJ2-3	CASSYPLAESTDTQYF	TGTGCCAGCAGTTACCCGCTAGCGGAGAGCACAGATACGCAGTATTTT
-	TRBD2	TRBV6-1	TRBJ2-1	CASSDTGLAVYNEQFF	TGTGCCAGCAGTGATACGGGACTAGCGGTTTACAATGAGCAGTTCTTC
-	TRBD1	TRBV7-9	TRBJ2-1	CASSLQTGHNEQFF	TGTGCCAGCAGCTTACAGACAGGGCACAATGAGCAGTTCTTC
few	TRBD2	TRBV19	TRBJ2-3	CASSMQREQYF	TGTGCCAGTAGTATGCAGCGGGAGCAGTATTTT
many	-	TRBV11-2	TRBJ2-3	CASSVTQGYTDTQYF	TGTGCCAGCAGTGTTACTCAGGGATACACAGATACGCAGTATTTT
once	-	TRBV20-1	TRBJ2-7	CSASGTSYEQYF	TGCAGTGCTTCCGGGACGTCCTACGAGCAGTACTTC
many	TRBD2	TRBV18	TRBJ2-1	CASSPPSSGIYNEQFF	TGTGCCAGCTCACCACCGAGTAGCGGGATCTACAATGAGCAGTTCTTC
many	TRBD1	TRBV6-2/TRBV6-3	TRBJ2-7	CASSPTGGSSYEQYF	TGTGCCAGCAGTCCCACAGGGGGGAGCTCCTACGAGCAGTACTTC
many	-	TRBV28	TRBJ2-2	CASSGGTNTGELFF	TGTGCCAGCAGTGGAGGTACGAACACCGGGGAGCTGTTTTTT
many	-	TRBV7-8	TRBJ2-1	CASSTIRGFGGVSYNEQFF	TGTGCCAGCAGCACGATCCGCGGATTTGGTGGAGTCTCCTACAATGAGCAGTTCTTC
many	-	TRBV20-1	TRBJ1-4	CSAPWGPTNEKLFF	TGCAGTGCCCCGTGGGGGCCGACTAATGAAAAACTGTTTTTT
many	-	TRBV18	TRBJ2-5	CASSPLLAAQETQYF	TGTGCCAGCTCACCCTTACTAGCAGCACAAGAGACCCAGTACTTC
-	TRBD1	TRBV5-8	TRBJ1-2	CASSPTGNYGYTF	TGTGCCAGCAGCCCGACAGGGAACTATGGCTACACCTTC
many	-	TRBV7-2	TRBJ2-5	CASSLDGQKETQYF	TGTGCCAGCAGCTTAGATGGACAGAAAGAGACCCAGTACTTC
many	TRBD2	TRBV11-2	TRBJ2-7	CASSSTSGKRYEQYF	TGTGCCAGCAGCTCAACTAGCGGGAAGAGGTACGAGCAGTACTTC
-	-	TRBV6-1	TRBJ2-2	CASRPDSVGELFF	TGTGCCAGCAGACCCGACTCTGTTGGGGAGCTGTTTTTT
-	TRBD1	TRBV11-2	TRBJ2-7	CASSNQGASYEQYF	TGTGCCAGCAGCAACCAGGGGGCCTCCTACGAGCAGTACTTC
many	TRBD1	TRBV5-1	TRBJ2-1	CASSSGQGSYNEQFF	TGCGCCAGCAGTTCAGGACAGGGGTCCTACAATGAGCAGTTCTTC
many	TRBD2	TRBV7-2	TRBJ2-5	CASSLGLAAETQYF	TGTGCCAGCAGCTTGGGACTAGCGGCGGAGACCCAGTACTTC
few	TRBD2	TRBV5-1	TRBJ2-1	CASSRLPGLAGQEQFF	TGCGCCAGCAGCCGACTACCGGGACTAGCGGGACAGGAGCAGTTCTTC
-	-	TRBV11-2	TRBJ2-7	CASSPINRGRRLAIPYEQYF	TGTGCCAGCAGCCCTATTAACAGGGGAAGAAGACTAGCGATCCCCTACGAGCAGTACTTC
many	-	TRBV19	TRBJ2-6	CASSKALKSSGANVLTF	TGTGCCAGTAGTAAAGCTCTGAAAAGCTCTGGGGCCAACGTCCTGACTTTC
many	TRBD2	TRBV29-1	TRBJ2-1	CSVEASGSYNEQFF	TGCAGCGTTGAAGCTAGCGGGAGCTACAATGAGCAGTTCTTC
many	TRBD1	TRBV24-1	TRBJ2-5	CATSDTRGPAETQYF	TGTGCCACCAGTGACACCAGGGGGCCGGCAGAGACCCAGTACTTC
many	TRBD2	TRBV7-3	TRBJ2-1	CASSPGTSGPYNEQFF	TGTGCCAGCAGCCCCGGGACTAGCGGCCCCTACAATGAGCAGTTCTTC
-	TRBD1	TRBV4-1	TRBJ2-4	CASSQVGTGPDQNIQYF	TGCGCCAGCAGCCAAGTAGGGACAGGGCCCGATCAAAACATTCAGTACTTC
many	TRBD2	TRBV7-9	TRBJ2-1	CASSLGSLGTSHEQFF	TGTGCCAGCAGCTTAGGTTCCCTGGGGACTAGTCATGAGCAGTTCTTC
-	TRBD1	TRBV28	TRBJ1-2	CASSGQARLGYTF	TGTGCCAGCAGCGGACAGGCCCGCCTGGGCTACACCTTC
-	-	TRBV3-1	TRBJ2-5	CASSQAEEETQYF	TGTGCCAGCAGCCAAGCGGAAGAAGAGACCCAGTACTTC
-	-	TRBV18	TRBJ2-7	CASSSGGLSGDEQYF	TGTGCCAGCTCATCTGGAGGACTATCGGGCGACGAGCAGTACTTC